The T cell receptor (beta chain) under discussion was sequenced for a study of blood T cells in healthy people across ages (dated by TCRdb to 2014 to 2015). About the investigation overall: In model experiments, template switching captured roughly one uniquely barcoded TCR beta cDNA molecule for every two T cells. The donors were split into four age groups: young (average roughly 15 years), middle-aged (39), aged (62) and long-lived (about 74). Using deep sequencing normalized with unique cDNA molecular identifiers, the study measured how TCR beta repertoire diversity changes with age. Two additional independent replicas of 1 million unique cDNA reads from the same blood draw were analyzed for two donors (one aged 18 to 29 and one aged 80 or older).

Library creation used 5' RACE. Reads for this sample came from an Illumina HiSeq 2500. The second PCR ran for roughly 6 to 11 cycles and used a J-beta primer mix along with a sample-barcoded 5' primer. A template-switch 5' adaptor carrying 12 random nucleotides introduced a unique molecular identifier onto each TCR beta cDNA molecule. At least 2.5 million CDR3-containing paired-end reads were obtained from each sample. First-strand cDNA was synthesized from all RNA with the Mint cDNA synthesis kit, primed by a TRBC-specific oligonucleotide. Following uracil-DNA glycosylase treatment, a first 18-cycle PCR with universal primers M1SS and BC2_uni_R was performed on all cDNA. Per the original workflow: For normalization, 1 million high-quality reads, each with a distinct molecular identifier, were randomly selected from each sample. Reads sharing molecular identifiers were discarded rather than binned into consensus sequences. MiTCR, set to a Q25 quality threshold and the strictest error-elimination algorithm, was used for CDR3 identification, clonotype clustering and error correction. A nonparametric unseen species model with Euler transformation was used to estimate lower-bound total TCR beta diversity. The public reads were quality trimmed at Q25 with fastp and then assembled into clones with MiXCR by TCRdb, keeping productive beta chains. CDR3 protein duplicates are merged, each entry listing the most common genes and DNA. TCRdb's processing, not the authors', yielded these V and J calls. This sample comprises some 560,000 distinct CDR3 sequences, about a quarter of them detected only once. The ten largest clones add up to about 3.9% of the sample.

Findings and caveats that apply to the study as a whole: Observed TCR beta diversity per million T cells fell roughly linearly with age, and a significant reduction was already apparent by age roughly 40. The CMV infection status of donors was not known, potentially confounding age-related changes in expanded clonotypes. Estimates of total diversity based on one million sequenced T cells were regarded as lower bounds and as underestimates. A strong correlation was found between observed TCR beta diversity and the percentage of naive T cells measured by flow cytometry. Since profiling was done on bulk unsorted PBMCs, naive and antigen-experienced compartments could not be conclusively compared. Compared with the aged group, the long-lived group had more naive CD4+ T cells, fewer expanded clones and increased TCR diversity, suggesting age selection.

Systemically healthy Caucasian individuals from Russia, approximately 39 in total and aged roughly 6 to 100 years, were included as donors. Ten milliliters of peripheral blood were drawn from each donor into EDTA-treated Vacutainer tubes. Ficoll-Paque density-gradient centrifugation was used to isolate PBMCs, with at least 7 million per sample. Trizol reagent was used to extract total RNA from the PBMCs, yielding at least 5.5 micrograms per sample. For every donor, an aliquot of PBMCs went through flow cytometry to measure the percentages of naive CD45RAhigh/CD27high T cells. This clonotype was found many times. Its binding antigen is unknown. Per-base qualities were not stored, and no clone one base away is much larger. The same data also contributed to another study, on T cells of mothers and their children. The second study's authors report: Nine systemically healthy Caucasian individuals served as donors, namely three mothers together with their six children. cDNA synthesis used all of the extracted RNA, with approximately 1.4 ug of RNA in each 15 ul reaction. Sample barcodes and 2-4 random nucleotides were added via the M1S primer in the second PCR. More than 8 million TCR beta CDR3 reads were obtained from each mother, and 2.5 million to 3 million reads were obtained from each child. Thymic selection shapes the output of TCR recombination in a similar way in related and unrelated pairs, and inherited differences have a minor effect. Related mother-child pairs always showed normalized repertoire overlap that was slightly higher than in unrelated mother-child pairs, though the difference was never significant. With a sensitivity of 90 to 100 clones per million clonotypes, no persistent microchimeric T cell clones were detected. In the study, deep NGS was used to compare the TCR beta repertoires of mothers and children, and features distinguishing related mother-child pairs from unrelated individuals were sought. Mothers averaged roughly 36 +/- 4 years of age and children averaged about 10 +/- 4 years. After adapter ligation with NEBNext reagents, the libraries were sequenced on Illumina HiSeq 2000 with 100+100 nt paired-end reads. To prevent cross-contamination, the mother and child libraries were prepared a month apart and were sequenced in separate runs. Each donor had between about 450,000 and 2,200,000 distinct TCR beta clonotypes identified. Naive TCR beta clonotypes were estimated from low-frequency clonotypes matched to each donor's FACS-determined naive share, without sorting.

The source material was blood. This TCR was sampled from a boy between 2 and 10 years old in good health.

The CDR3 region has the sequence CASSSGLAPYNEQFF. The DNA is TGTGCCAGCAGTTCGGGACTAGCGCCTTACAATGAGCAGTTCTTC. The sequence joins TRBV6-2 or TRBV6-3 to TRBJ2-1; TRBD2 matches 10 bases in the middle. From a lookup of the germline V gene, CDR1 and CDR2 are MNHEY and SVGEGT. The CDR3 sequence holds 15 residues, the cysteine and phenylalanine included. Just CDR3 DNA is preserved here, 45 bases in frame from base 1. Trimming accounts for 4 bases at V and 4 bases at J, while the number of junction bases matched to no gene is 4.